This T cell receptor (beta chain) was documented in a study of blood T cell repertoires in COVID-19. The germline V and J ends were trimmed by 6 bases and 3 bases, with 20 bases remaining between them. Germline V CDR1 and CDR2: WNHNN, SYGVQD (reference sequence). The CDR3 spans 16 residues. Method: immunoSEQ multiplex PCR; TCRdb's copy keeps in-frame clones and lacks some. The data contain 300,000 to 350,000 clones, approximately 89% of them singletons. This clone was seen a few times. The sample was peripheral blood. This clonotype originated in a woman aged 30 to 39 with COVID-19, enrolled during active disease. The rearrangement uses TRBV10-1 and TRBJ1-2; D might be TRBD1 (6 bases). CDR3 amino acids: CASRKPEPWTDYGYTF. CDR3 in DNA: TGCGCCAGCAGGAAACCTGAACCATGGACAGACTATGGCTACACCTTC.